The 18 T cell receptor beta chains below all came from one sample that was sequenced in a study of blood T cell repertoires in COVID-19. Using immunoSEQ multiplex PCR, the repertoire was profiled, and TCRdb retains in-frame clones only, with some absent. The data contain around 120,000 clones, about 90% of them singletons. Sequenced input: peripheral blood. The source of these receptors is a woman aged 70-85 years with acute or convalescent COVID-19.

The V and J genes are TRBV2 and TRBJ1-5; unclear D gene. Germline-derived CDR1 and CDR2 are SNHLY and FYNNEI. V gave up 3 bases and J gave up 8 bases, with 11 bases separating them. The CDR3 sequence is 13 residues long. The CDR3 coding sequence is TGTGCCAGCAGTGATGAGGGTTTCAAGCCCCAGCATTTT. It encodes CASSDEGFKPQHF.

CDR3 in amino acids: CASSWISGGRGETQYF. DNA of the CDR3: TGTGCCAGCAGTTGGATAAGCGGGGGCCGAGGAGAGACCCAGTACTTC. The chain couples TRBV27 to TRBJ2-5, with 8 bases aligning to TRBD2. The CDR3 length is 16 residues. Germline trimming cut 4 bases from V and 4 bases from J; bases unmatched to any gene: 11. CDR1 is MNHEY and CDR2 is SMNVEV in the germline V gene (reference sequence).

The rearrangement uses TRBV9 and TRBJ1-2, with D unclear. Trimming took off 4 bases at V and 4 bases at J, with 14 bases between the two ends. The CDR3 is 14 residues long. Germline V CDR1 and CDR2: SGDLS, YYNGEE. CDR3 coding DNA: TGTGCCAGCAGCTCCCACACGGAGCCCTATGGCTACACCTTC. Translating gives CASSSHTEPYGYTF.

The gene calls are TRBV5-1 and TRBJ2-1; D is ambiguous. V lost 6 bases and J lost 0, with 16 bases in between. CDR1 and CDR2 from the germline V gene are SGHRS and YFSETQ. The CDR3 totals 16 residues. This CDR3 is CASTPGTYSSYNEQFF. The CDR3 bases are TGCGCCAGCACCCCTGGTACTTATAGCTCCTACAATGAGCAGTTCTTC.

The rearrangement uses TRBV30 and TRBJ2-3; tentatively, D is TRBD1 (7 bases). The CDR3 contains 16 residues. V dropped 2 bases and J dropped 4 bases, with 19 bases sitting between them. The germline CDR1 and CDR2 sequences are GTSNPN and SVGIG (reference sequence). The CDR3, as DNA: TGTGCCTGGAGTAGGGGAGGAGGGGGCTGGGCAGATACGCAGTATTTT. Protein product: CAWSRGGGGWADTQYF.

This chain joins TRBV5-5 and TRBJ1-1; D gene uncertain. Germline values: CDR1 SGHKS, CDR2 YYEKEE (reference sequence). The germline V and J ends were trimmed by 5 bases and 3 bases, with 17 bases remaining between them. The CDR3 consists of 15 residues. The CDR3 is CASRMGGPGDTEAFF. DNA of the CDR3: TGTGCCAGCAGAATGGGTGGACCCGGGGACACTGAAGCTTTCTTT.

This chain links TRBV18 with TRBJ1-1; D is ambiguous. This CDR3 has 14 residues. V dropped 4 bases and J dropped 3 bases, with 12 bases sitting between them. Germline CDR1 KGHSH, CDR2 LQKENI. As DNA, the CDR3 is TGTGCCAGCTCACGGGCAGCTAAGGACACTGAAGCTTTCTTT. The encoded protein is CASSRAAKDTEAFF.

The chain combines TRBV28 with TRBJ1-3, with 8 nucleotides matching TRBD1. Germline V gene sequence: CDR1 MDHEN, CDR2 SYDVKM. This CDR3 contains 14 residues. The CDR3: CGGSWTGTGNTIYF. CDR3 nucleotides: TGTGGGGGGAGCTGGACAGGGACTGGAAACACCATATATTTT.

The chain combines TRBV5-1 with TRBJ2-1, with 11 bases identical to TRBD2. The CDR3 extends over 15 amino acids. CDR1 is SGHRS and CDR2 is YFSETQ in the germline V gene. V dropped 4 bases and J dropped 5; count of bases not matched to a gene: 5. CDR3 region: CASSTSGGLHNEQFF. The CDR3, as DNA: TGCGCCAGCAGCACTAGCGGGGGCCTACACAATGAGCAGTTCTTC.

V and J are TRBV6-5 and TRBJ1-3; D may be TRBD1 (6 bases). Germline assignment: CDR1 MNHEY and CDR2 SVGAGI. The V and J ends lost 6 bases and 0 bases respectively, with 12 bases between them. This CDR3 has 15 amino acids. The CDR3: CASRWDTSSGNTIYF. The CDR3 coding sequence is TGTGCCAGCAGGTGGGACACCTCCTCTGGAAACACCATATATTTT.

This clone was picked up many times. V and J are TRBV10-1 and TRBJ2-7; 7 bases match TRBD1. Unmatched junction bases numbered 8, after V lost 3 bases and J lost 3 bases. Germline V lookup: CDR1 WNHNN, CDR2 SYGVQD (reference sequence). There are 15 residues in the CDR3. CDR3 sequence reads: CASSEKRTGLYEQYF. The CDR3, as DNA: TGCGCCAGCAGTGAAAAACGGACAGGACTCTACGAGCAGTACTTC.

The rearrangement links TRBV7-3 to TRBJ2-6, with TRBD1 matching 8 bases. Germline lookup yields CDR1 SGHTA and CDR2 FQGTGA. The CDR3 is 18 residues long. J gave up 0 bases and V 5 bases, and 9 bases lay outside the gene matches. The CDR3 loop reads CASSSAGTGRSGANVLTF. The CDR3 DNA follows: TGTGCCAGCAGCAGTGCCGGGACAGGACGCTCTGGGGCCAACGTCCTGACTTTC.

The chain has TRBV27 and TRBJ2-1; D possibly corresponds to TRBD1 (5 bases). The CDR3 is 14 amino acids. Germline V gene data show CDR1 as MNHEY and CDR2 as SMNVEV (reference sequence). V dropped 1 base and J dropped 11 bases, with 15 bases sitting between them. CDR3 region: CASSLYSGQMKQFF. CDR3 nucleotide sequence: TGTGCCAGCAGTTTATACTCAGGACAAATGAAGCAGTTCTTC.

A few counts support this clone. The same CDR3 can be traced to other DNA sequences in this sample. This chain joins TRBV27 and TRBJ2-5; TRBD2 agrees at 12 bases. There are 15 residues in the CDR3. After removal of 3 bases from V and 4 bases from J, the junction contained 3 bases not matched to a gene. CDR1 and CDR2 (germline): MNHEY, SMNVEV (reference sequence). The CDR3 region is CASSFLGLAGETQYF. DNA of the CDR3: TGTGCCAGCAGTTTTTTGGGACTAGCGGGAGAGACCCAGTACTTC.

The CDR3, as DNA: TGTGCCAGCAGTCCCCCCGGGGTTTCCTTATCCGGGGCCAACGTCCTGACTTTC. Protein product: CASSPPGVSLSGANVLTF. V gene TRBV27 combines with J gene TRBJ2-6; D is perhaps TRBD2 (5 bases). CDR3 length: 18 residues. Trimming removed 5 bases from V and 4 bases from J, with 21 bases in between. CDR1 is MNHEY, CDR2 SMNVEV, per germline (reference sequence).

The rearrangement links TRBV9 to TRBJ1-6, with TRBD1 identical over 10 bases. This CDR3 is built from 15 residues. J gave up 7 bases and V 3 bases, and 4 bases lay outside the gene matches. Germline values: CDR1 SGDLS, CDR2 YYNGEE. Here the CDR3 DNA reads TGTGCCAGCAGCGAGGGGGGACAGGGGAATTCACCCCTCCACTTT. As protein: CASSEGGQGNSPLHF.

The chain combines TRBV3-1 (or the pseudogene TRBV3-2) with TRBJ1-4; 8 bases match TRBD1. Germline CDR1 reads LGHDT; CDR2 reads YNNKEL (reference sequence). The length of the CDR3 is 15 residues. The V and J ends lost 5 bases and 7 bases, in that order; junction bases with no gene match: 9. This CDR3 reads CASSIGQGGAEKLFF. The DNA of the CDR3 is TGTGCCAGCAGCATCGGACAGGGCGGTGCTGAAAAACTGTTTTTT.

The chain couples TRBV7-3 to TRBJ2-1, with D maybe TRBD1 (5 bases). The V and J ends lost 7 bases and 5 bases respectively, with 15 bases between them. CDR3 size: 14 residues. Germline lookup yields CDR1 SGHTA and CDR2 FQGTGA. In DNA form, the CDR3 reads TGTGCCAGCACCCCAGGCTCAGGGAACAATGAGCAGTTCTTC. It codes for CASTPGSGNNEQFF.